This T cell receptor (beta chain) was observed in a study of response to subunit inactivated influenza vaccine. Broader study findings: T cells newly recruited by each seasonal influenza vaccination are few, the authors suggested.

Losses at the gene ends were 0 bases for V and 0 bases for J; bases not matched to a gene: 3. Germline values: CDR1 MGHRA, CDR2 YSYEKL. This CDR3 contains 16 residues. Only a few counts were recorded for this clonotype. The antigen is unknown. Using its own MiXCR run on the RT-PCR reads, TCRdb lists one record per CDR3 protein. The table has over 400,000 distinct CDR3 sequences, about an eighth seen once. The chain links TRBV4-1 to TRBJ2-7; 9 bases match TRBD2. This TCR came from a man in his forties or fifties who received an inactivated influenza vaccine. This sample comprised PBMCs from blood, obtained about 40 days after vaccination. The CDR3 DNA sequence: TGCGCCAGCAGCCAAGAAGGTAGCGGGAGCTCCTACGAGCAGTACTTC. This sequence encodes CASSQEGSGSSYEQYF.